This T cell receptor (beta chain) was recorded in a study of blood T cell repertoires in COVID-19. About the research overall: Samples of COVID-19 (acute and convalescent) were obtained from the United States, Italy and Spain.

With regard to this clone: This CDR3 is also generated by other DNA sequences in the sample.

The CDR3 totals 14 residues. Trimming left V 1 base short and J 4 bases short, with 7 bases between. Germline V gives CDR1 LGHDT, CDR2 YNNKEL (reference sequence). Produced via immunoSEQ multiplex PCR; TCRdb's table is partial and in-frame only. The repertoire holds fewer than 300,000 clones, with roughly 80% as singletons. Source material: peripheral blood. The clonotype was recovered from a woman in her 70s with active or convalescent COVID-19. V gene TRBV3-1 (or the pseudogene TRBV3-2) combines with J gene TRBJ2-2; D might be TRBD2 (5 bases). DNA of the CDR3: TGTGCCAGCAGCCAAGGACGGGGCACCGGGGAGCTGTTTTTT. Encoded protein: CASSQGRGTGELFF.